The next 30 T cell receptor beta chains were all read from a single sample in a study of early T cells in non-severe SARS-CoV-2 infection. TCRdb ran MiXCR on the 5' RACE reads and lists one entry per CDR3 protein. The data contain 65,000 to 90,000 distinct CDR3 sequences, approximately 13% of them singletons. Sequencing was done on a sample of whole blood. Receptor source: an adult who was a healthcare worker with PCR-confirmed SARS-CoV-2 infection or an uninfected control (not recorded which).

This clonotype appeared a few times. This rearrangement joins TRBV11-1 to TRBJ2-7; 10 nucleotides line up with TRBD2. Trimming cost V 6 bases and J 2 bases; bases outside gene matches: 4. The CDR3 contains 14 residues. From germline, CDR1 is SGHAT and CDR2 FQDESV (reference sequence). The CDR3: CASRPAGGPYEQYF. CDR3 bases: TGTGCCAGCAGGCCAGCGGGAGGGCCCTACGAGCAGTACTTC.

The rearrangement links TRBV9 to TRBJ2-2; 10 bases map to TRBD2. With V trimmed by 3 bases and J by 8 bases, 4 bases remained unmatched. In germline, CDR1 is SGDLS, CDR2 YYNGEE. The CDR3 contains 14 residues. CDR3: CASSALAGAGELFF. CDR3 in DNA: TGTGCCAGCAGCGCCCTAGCGGGAGCAGGGGAGCTGTTTTTT.

At least ten counts were recorded for this clonotype. The chain links TRBV29-1 to TRBJ2-3, with D possibly TRBD2 on 6 matching bases. This CDR3 comprises 13 residues. Germline values: CDR1 SQVTM, CDR2 ANQGSEA. With 4 bases removed from V and 1 base from J, the gap between germline ends came to 9 bases. The chain's CDR3 is CSVALARTDTQYF. The DNA of the CDR3 is TGCAGCGTTGCCCTAGCGCGCACAGATACGCAGTATTTT.

This clonotype was counted a few times. The chain carries TRBV3-1 and TRBJ1-1; TRBD1 might be the D (6 bases). The CDR3 consists of 14 residues. From germline, CDR1 is LGHDT and CDR2 YNNKEL (reference sequence). Trimming left V 4 bases short and J 3 bases short, with 12 bases between. The CDR3 sequence is CASSRTGTDTEAFF. In DNA form, the CDR3 reads TGTGCCAGCAGCCGCACAGGGACGGACACTGAAGCTTTCTTT. Based on the CDR3 plus reference TRBV3-1 and TRBJ1-1, the full variable domain is DTAVSQTPKYLVTQMGNDKSIKCEQNLGHDTMYWYKQDSKKFLKIMFSYNNKELIINETVPNRFSPKSPDKAHLNLHINSLELGDSAVYFCASSRTGTDTEAFFGQGTRLTVV.

The gene calls are TRBV6-5 and TRBJ1-5; 11 nucleotides match TRBD1. The length of the CDR3 is 17 residues. Germline CDR1 and CDR2: MNHEY and SVGAGI. Trimming took 4 bases from V and 2 from J; bases not matched to a gene: 7. The DNA of the CDR3 is TGTGCCAGCAGTTCAGGGAGGGGACAGGGGGGCAATCAGCCCCAGCATTTT. This gives the protein CASSSGRGQGGNQPQHF.

This clonotype was detected a few times. The chain is built from TRBV7-9 and TRBJ2-5; 10 nucleotides line up with TRBD1. Unmatched junction bases numbered 4, after V lost 4 bases and J lost 2 bases. The germline V gene has CDR1 SEHNR and CDR2 FQNEAQ (reference sequence). The CDR3 runs to 15 residues. In DNA form, the CDR3 reads TGTGCCAGCAGCTCGGGACAGGGGAGGCAAGAGACCCAGTACTTC. This gives the protein CASSSGQGRQETQYF.

This rearrangement joins TRBV20-1 to TRBJ1-1; D is ambiguous. With 5 bases removed from V and 1 base from J, the gap between germline ends came to 11 bases. CDR1 is DFQATT, CDR2 SNEGSKA, per germline (reference sequence). This CDR3 region has 13 residues. The CDR3 loop is CSALDSPNTEAFF. The CDR3 DNA is TGCAGTGCTCTGGACTCACCGAACACTGAAGCTTTCTTT.

This clonotype has a count of ten or more. The chain couples TRBV7-3 to TRBJ2-1; either TRBD1 or TRBD2 may supply D (5 bases each). The germline V gene has CDR1 SGHTA and CDR2 FQGTGA. Trimming stripped 6 bases from V and 1 base from J, with 7 bases between. The CDR3 is 13 amino acids. CDR3 loop: CASSGGSYNEQFF. The CDR3 DNA reads as TGTGCCAGCAGTGGGGGTTCCTACAATGAGCAGTTCTTC.

This rearrangement joins TRBV5-1 to TRBJ1-6; no clear D. V lost 0 bases, J lost 6 bases, and 7 bases lay in between. The CDR3 runs 14 residues. In germline, CDR1 is SGHRS, CDR2 YFSETQ. For the CDR3, the DNA is TGCGCCAGCAGCTTGGGTCTTATTAATTCACCCCTCCACTTT. It encodes CASSLGLINSPLHF.

This clonotype came up a few times. The chain links TRBV6-4 to TRBJ2-3; D is perhaps TRBD2 (6 bases). This CDR3 has 13 amino acids. In germline, CDR1 is MRHNA, CDR2 SNTAGT. Deletions cut 3 bases from V and 4 bases from J, with 8 bases between. CDR3 sequence (DNA): TGTGCCAGCAGTGAACGGGAGTCAGATACGCAGTATTTT. Protein sequence: CASSERESDTQYF.

The chain links TRBV2 to TRBJ1-5; 7 bases are shared with TRBD1. Germline values: CDR1 SNHLY, CDR2 FYNNEI. V shed 4 bases, J shed 5 bases, and the junction held 11 bases outside the gene matches. This CDR3 is built from 16 residues. In nucleotides, the CDR3 is TGTGCCAGCAGTGCCTCCTTGGGACAGCGTGATCAGCCCCAGCATTTT. Translation: CASSASLGQRDQPQHF.

This clonotype has only a few counts. V usage is TRBV12-3 or TRBV12-4 and J usage is TRBJ2-1, with TRBD2 identical over 8 bases. J was trimmed by 2 bases and V by 5 bases; bases with no gene match: 11. There are 17 residues in the CDR3. In nucleotides, the CDR3 is TGTGCCAGCAGTCGCCGGAAGGAAGCGGGAGCCTACAATGAGCAGTTCTTC. As protein: CASSRRKEAGAYNEQFF.

In its sample, this clonotype was seen a few times. V gene TRBV20-1 combines with J gene TRBJ1-6; D remains unclear. In germline, CDR1 is DFQATT, CDR2 SNEGSKA (reference sequence). The CDR3 has 15 residues. The ends were cut back, 1 base at V and 5 bases at J, with 12 bases in the middle. The CDR3 is CSARGLTWDNSPLHF. The CDR3 coding sequence is TGCAGTGCTAGAGGTCTAACATGGGATAATTCACCCCTCCACTTT.

This clonotype has only a few counts. The chain links TRBV7-9 to TRBJ2-7, with 12 positions matching TRBD1. V shed 5 bases, J shed 5 bases, and the junction held 7 bases outside the gene matches. The germline V gene has CDR1 SEHNR and CDR2 FQNEAQ (reference sequence). CDR3 size: 15 residues. The CDR3 region is CASSPGTGGRNEQYF. CDR3 nucleotide sequence: TGTGCCAGCAGCCCTGGGACAGGGGGCCGTAACGAGCAGTACTTC.

The V call is TRBV12-3 or TRBV12-4, the J call TRBJ2-7, with TRBD2 identical over 8 bases. There are 15 residues in the CDR3. V lost 5 bases to trimming and J lost 6 bases; unmatched junction nucleotides: 12. CDR3 sequence reads: CASSPSAGGVSEQYF. For the CDR3, the DNA is TGTGCCAGCAGTCCCTCTGCGGGAGGTGTCTCCGAGCAGTACTTC.

CDR3 coding DNA: TGTGCCATCGCGGGGGGAGGGTACTATGAGCAGTTCTTC. Protein sequence: CAIAGGGYYEQFF. The chain couples TRBV10-3 to TRBJ2-1, with 8 positions matching TRBD2. V was pared by 8 bases and J by 8 bases, with 8 bases of the junction left unmatched. The CDR3 is 13 residues long. CDR1 ENHRY and CDR2 SYGVKD come from the germline V gene.

This rearrangement joins TRBV6-1 to TRBJ2-1; 14 bases line up with TRBD2. Trimming took 5 bases from V and 9 from J; bases not matched to a gene: 9. Per germline, CDR1 MNHNS and CDR2 SASEGT. The CDR3 sequence is 16 residues long. The CDR3 sequence is CASSHPGLAGVSEQFF. The CDR3 region has the DNA TGTGCCAGCAGTCATCCGGGACTAGCGGGAGTTAGTGAGCAGTTCTTC.

This clonotype was counted between two and nine times. The rearrangement links TRBV20-1 to TRBJ2-7; TRBD2 agrees at 8 bases. Germline-derived CDR1 and CDR2 are DFQATT and SNEGSKA (reference sequence). J lost 4 bases, V lost 8 bases, and 10 bases had no gene match. The CDR3 runs to 13 residues. CDR3 residues: CSRWAGGGYEQYF. The CDR3 nucleotides are TGCAGTCGCTGGGCGGGAGGCGGGTACGAGCAGTACTTC.

Turning to this clonotype: A junction boundary mismatches the germline segment, possibly from a read error. This rearrangement joins TRBV5-6 to TRBJ2-3, with 11 nucleotides matching TRBD2. This CDR3 has 15 amino acids. The germline gives CDR1 SGHDT, CDR2 YYEEEE. This chain's CDR3 is CVSSRLAGSTDTQYF. In nucleotides, the CDR3 is TGTGTCAGCAGCCGACTAGCGGGAAGCACAGATACGCAGTATTTT.

This clonotype was picked up a small number of times. The rearrangement uses TRBV6-6 and TRBJ2-4; 13 bases are shared with TRBD2. CDR1 is MNHNY, CDR2 SVGAGI, per germline (reference sequence). With V trimmed by 2 bases and J by 0 bases, 7 bases remained unmatched. The length of the CDR3 is 19 residues. The DNA for the CDR3 is TGTGCCAGCAGTTACGAAGCCGGGACTAGCGGGACAGCCAAAAACATTCAGTACTTC. Translated: CASSYEAGTSGTAKNIQYF.

This clonotype has only a few counts. The chain has TRBV14 and TRBJ1-1, with a tentative D call TRBD1 (5 bases). The CDR3 loop spans 13 amino acids. V was clipped by 3 bases and J by 5 bases, with 10 bases between them. CDR1 and CDR2 (germline): SGHDN, FVKESK. The DNA of the CDR3 is TGTGCCAGCAGCCATCGTCAGGGAACTGAAGCTTTCTTT. It translates to CASSHRQGTEAFF.

This clonotype has a count of ten or more. The chain is built from TRBV7-9 and TRBJ2-2; D ambiguous. The V and J ends lost 4 bases and 5 bases respectively, with 11 bases between them. Per the germline V gene, CDR1 is SEHNR and CDR2 is FQNEAQ (reference sequence). This CDR3 has 14 amino acids. The CDR3 DNA reads TGTGCCAGCAGCTCCCTGAGGTTAACCGGGGAGCTGTTTTTT. It specifies CASSSLRLTGELFF. The entire variable domain, with the rest obtained from reference TRBV7-9 and TRBJ2-2, is as follows: DTGVSQNPRHKITKRGQNVTFRCDPISEHNRLYWYRQTLGQGPEFLTYFQNEAQLEKSRLLSDRFSAERPKGSFSTLEIQRTEQGDSAMYLCASSSLRLTGELFFGEGSRLTVL.

This clonotype was counted a few times. This rearrangement joins TRBV7-3 to TRBJ2-1; the D gene is possibly TRBD2 (5 bases). There are 13 residues in the CDR3. The V gene lost 5 bases and the J gene lost 5 bases, with 10 bases spanning the gap. Germline V CDR1 and CDR2: SGHTA, FQGTGA. The DNA of the CDR3 is TGTGCCAGCAGCCCCGGACTTCACAATGAGCAGTTCTTC. Amino acid sequence: CASSPGLHNEQFF.

At least ten counts were recorded for this clonotype. The chain joins TRBV2 to TRBJ2-3, with D hard to call. V was trimmed by 3 bases and J by 0 bases, leaving 7 bases between them. The CDR3 spans 14 residues. Germline V gives CDR1 SNHLY, CDR2 FYNNEI. CDR3 DNA sequence: TGTGCCAGCAGTGAGATTGTTAGCACAGATACGCAGTATTTT. Protein product: CASSEIVSTDTQYF.

This clonotype was seen once. The V call is TRBV2, the J call TRBJ2-1; tentatively, D is TRBD1 (5 bases). Germline V gives CDR1 SNHLY, CDR2 FYNNEI. The CDR3 has 11 amino acids. The germline V and J ends were trimmed by 7 bases and 10 bases, with 11 bases remaining between them. The CDR3 DNA follows: TGTGCCAGCATCCGAAGGGGAGAGCAGTTCTTC. Protein: CASIRRGEQFF.

This clonotype was observed a few times. This chain links TRBV11-2 with TRBJ2-5, with D unresolved. Germline loops: CDR1 SGHAT, CDR2 FQNNGV. This CDR3 region has 13 residues. Trimming cost V 4 bases and J 1 base, with 7 bases left between them. The CDR3 spells CASSSRPQETQYF. For the CDR3, the DNA is TGTGCCAGCAGCTCCCGGCCCCAAGAGACCCAGTACTTC.

This chain connects TRBV12-3 or TRBV12-4 to TRBJ2-7, with TRBD2 identical over 8 bases. V dropped 6 bases and J dropped 6; count of bases not matched to a gene: 10. The CDR3 length is 14 residues. CDR3 protein: CASSLSGTRGEQYF. DNA for the CDR3: TGTGCCAGCAGCCTTAGCGGGACCAGGGGCGAGCAGTACTTC.

This clonotype was picked up many times. This chain uses TRBV27 with TRBJ1-2, with 10 bases identical to TRBD1. The V segment lost 4 bases and the J segment 7 bases; nucleotides outside the gene matches: 6. CDR3 length: 14 residues. Germline assignment: CDR1 MNHEY and CDR2 SMNVEV (reference sequence). CDR3 DNA sequence: TGTGCCAGCAGTTCTCAGGGACAGGGGTTTGGCTACACCTTC. It codes for CASSSQGQGFGYTF.

CDR3 protein: CASSHSSPQETQYF. The CDR3 region has the DNA TGTGCCAGCAGTCACTCCTCCCCCCAAGAGACCCAGTACTTC. V and J are TRBV27 and TRBJ2-5; D unresolved. CDR3 size: 14 residues. Trimming stripped 5 bases from V and 1 base from J, with 11 bases between. The germline CDR1 and CDR2 sequences are MNHEY and SMNVEV (reference sequence).

This clonotype has at least ten counts. The chain carries TRBV12-3 or TRBV12-4 and TRBJ2-7; TRBD1 is a possible D gene (5 bases). Trimming cost V 6 bases and J 1 base, with 19 bases left between them. The length of the CDR3 is 16 residues. The CDR3 loop is CASSPLGHSRSYEQYF. CDR3 sequence (DNA): TGTGCCAGCAGCCCCTTAGGACATTCAAGGTCCTACGAGCAGTACTTC.